This TCR beta chain was observed in a study of cytomegalovirus exposure and HLA in healthy donors (TCRdb year 2017). For context, the study as a whole: According to an earlier analysis of 587 of the donors, about 179 million T cells yielded 117 million unique TCR beta sequences and 276 Gb of sequence data. About 320 gigabases of sequencing data and roughly 90 million unique TCR sequences were included in an early release covering about 700 HLA-typed donors. Of the 350 to 450 genotyped donors, 70% to 90% were placed in the genetic ancestry cluster associated with self-reported Caucasian donors. The study was designed to test whether signatures of past pathogen exposure could be identified by cataloging public T cell receptors. Using immunosequencing, the study profiled T cell repertoires from 666 subjects and related those repertoires to cytomegalovirus serostatus. Besides the first cohort of roughly 660 subjects, a separate validation cohort made up of 120 different subjects was used. To predict cytomegalovirus infection status, the study brought together high-throughput TCR immunosequencing, statistical association of individual TCRs with disease status, and machine learning. In a later analysis, previously published TCR beta repertoires from several hundred donors were re-analyzed and high-resolution HLA genotyping was added so that TCR occurrence patterns could be studied. The later analysis used no new phenotypic data to find candidate immune exposures, relying instead on TCR beta sequences and their occurrence across donors. An earlier analysis of fewer than 750 of the donors used high-throughput TCR beta sequencing to judge whether each TCR beta V gene segment behaved as functional or pseudogenic. Donor age, sex, ethnicity and CMV serostatus were compiled together with the repertoire data. Genome-wide SNP genotypes for about 55% of the roughly 670 donors were used in a later genetic analysis, which treated that subset as a discovery cohort. All discovery cohort repertoires had been generated on a single sequencing platform. Both class I and class II loci were covered by HLA typing, at four-digit resolution. Typing coverage varied by locus: 629-630 donors for A, B, C, DRB1 and DQB1; approximately 500 for DQA1; around 610 for DPA1; 400 to 480 for DPB1. Because of strong linkage in the cohort, roughly five DR-DQ haplotypes were treated as single units for association and clustering. Among almost 400 genotyped donors of the cohort, an average of around 240,000 unique TCR beta nucleotide sequences were sequenced per donor, roughly 18% of them non-productive.

The cohort was made up of 666 healthy bone marrow donors. At the time of sampling, all cohort members were nominally healthy, though unrecorded immune exposures were likely present. The donor was CMV seronegative and belonged to the group of over 350 seronegative cohort members. A peripheral blood sample was collected from each donor, and TCR beta sequencing was performed on peripheral blood mononuclear cells. The Qiagen DNeasy Blood Extraction Kit was used to extract genomic DNA from the blood cell samples. To prepare the library, the immunoSEQ multiplex PCR assay was applied. A mixture of 60 forward primers for TCR Vbeta segments and 13 reverse primers for TCR Jbeta segments was used in the multiplex PCR. A multiplex PCR assay on genomic DNA amplified the CDR3 region of rearranged TCR beta genes. The Illumina HiSeq System was used to sequence the amplified TCR beta libraries as 87-base-pair reads. The published analysis was carried out like this. Across the 670 or so repertoires, a later analysis counted approximately 75 million unique TCR beta chains, 9.5 million to 13 million of which were shared by at least two donors. A nearest-neighbor algorithm error-corrected the raw reads and collapsed the reads into unique sequences, merging closely related sequences to remove PCR and sequencing errors. Alignment of CDR3 sequences to IMGT reference sequences was used to assign V, D and J gene segments. For a sequence to be retained, at least a six-nucleotide match to both a V gene segment and a J gene segment was required. Rearrangements were called productive when the CDR3 lacked stop codons and stayed in frame with V and J; all others were non-productive. Following IMGT convention, CDR3 was defined as the stretch from the second conserved V-encoded cysteine up to the conserved J-encoded phenylalanine. In an earlier analysis of around 540 of the donors, sequences lacking an unambiguous match to a single V gene segment were excluded. An earlier analysis of several hundred of the donors classified V segments as functional when productive rearrangements were above 56.7% and as segregating when the standard deviation between donors was above 5%. A statistical classification framework was built to diagnose cytomegalovirus status from the catalog of TCR beta chain sequences. V and J gene assignment, in a later analysis, came from comparing TCR nucleotide sequences with IMGT/GENE-DB human TR gene sequences. A later analysis assigned CDR3 sequences and most-parsimonious VDJ recombination scenarios with the TCRdist pipeline. A later analysis defined each TCR beta chain by its CDR3 amino acid sequence plus V-gene family, and excluded reads lacking a unique V-gene family. As a way to deal with suspected cross-contamination and a sequencing artifact, a later analysis dropped 592 nucleotide sequences that were highly shared and had low generation probability. For each public chain, a later analysis derived a clonal expansion index from normalized ranks of inferred template counts within each repertoire. In a later analysis, generation probabilities were computed using a VDJ recombination model fitted to out-of-frame rearrangements, and the results were checked against IGoR. In a later analysis, hypergeometric tests were used to score TCR-TCR, TCR-HLA and TCR-CMV co-occurrence, with a repertoire-size bias correction applied to TCR pairs. In a later analysis, false discovery rates were estimated by permuting HLA or CMV assignments 20 times. In a later analysis, co-occurring TCRs were grouped with DBSCAN, and TCRdist sequence similarity was added when clustering was performed within HLA-allele-positive subsets. Repertoires with fewer than 30,000 or more than 120,000 public chains, plus five repertoires with anomalous nucleotide sharing, were excluded from co-occurrence clustering. In its TCRdb copy, this immuneACCESS table keeps in-frame sequences only and misses some clones. Where compared with another copy, unresolved V genes explain less than half of these, and the others have no known cause. Clonal size and the V and J genes are those of that table, whereas D and trimming came from the DNA. The sample data list approximately 200,000 clones, and 70% to 90% of these were observed just once. About 2% of the sample is taken by the ten largest.

The germline V gene yields MDHEN for CDR1 and SYDVKM for CDR2. The CDR3, from cysteine to phenylalanine, totals 16 residues. Just CDR3 DNA is preserved here, 48 bases in frame from base 1. Trimming removed 6 bases from V and 1 base from J, leaving 18 bases between the germline ends. What the work shows at the level of the full study, not this receptor alone: According to a later analysis, parvovirus B19, influenza, CMV and Epstein-Barr virus appeared linked to several top co-occurrence clusters. The authors suggested that the approach could potentially be generalized to other disease states and immunological phenotypes. A further reported finding was that TCR beta sequences accurately predicted the HLA-A and HLA-B alleles for most subjects in the first cohort. A later genetic analysis reported fewer N-insertions in productive TCRs among donors in an Asian-associated ancestry cluster than the approximately 670-donor mean. Linkage disequilibrium might explain the correlated functional status among segregating V segments, but an unknown experimental factor could not be excluded. Most CMV-associated TCR beta chains appeared to be HLA-restricted in a later analysis, and the HLA associations seemed to be driven largely by CMV exposure. In a later analysis, HLA-associated TCR beta chains showed more clonal expansion and lower generation probabilities than non-associated chains that were equally common. In an earlier analysis of approximately 590 of the donors, most TCR beta V segments appeared in productive rearrangements about 87% or about 30% of the time, broadly matching IMGT annotations. In the study, around 150 TCR beta chains were listed as associated with cytomegalovirus. A later analysis associated 16,951 TCR beta sequences with specific HLA alleles at a false discovery rate of 0.05. Immune exposure information for the cohort was limited to CMV serostatus. While some public TCRs were present in many individuals, most TCR sequences turned up only very rarely across donors. The cohort was sequenced for TCR beta chains only, and without alpha or paired-chain data the features that could be detected were limited. Some IMGT-functional V segments, including TRBV6-2 and TRBV6-3, could not be distinguished by the 87-base-pair reads and were therefore excluded. The presence/absence analyses assumed that sequencing depth was roughly uniform across donors, and that assumption may not be true. A cluster of highly shared sequence variants was judged likely to be a technical artifact of the sequencing pipeline. A few of the identified cytomegalovirus-associated TCR beta chains were confirmed in vitro to be specific for cytomegalovirus antigens. Because counts were too low, about 18 rarely observed V segments, including chromosome 9 orphons, were excluded from the earlier analysis of several hundred of the donors. The classifier was reported to diagnose cytomegalovirus status with high specificity and sensitivity in both the original cohort and the validation cohort. Strong co-occurrence of HLA alleles, especially DR and DQ, made assigning TCR associations to individual alleles difficult. A later genetic analysis associated a missense DCLRE1C variant with V-gene and J-gene trimming of TCR beta chains, and an independent cohort replicated the association. Because HLA typing was unavailable for some donors at each locus, only the typed subset was used in association tests. According to a later analysis, TCR association rates differed among HLA loci, with DRB1 alleles showing the most associated TCRs and HLA-C alleles showing the fewest.

About this clone: Its antigen is still unknown. Qualities for individual bases were not recorded, and no much larger clone is one base off.

This sequence uses TRBV28 and TRBJ1-1, and perhaps TRBD1 as D gene, on 5 matching bases. What was sequenced was PBMCs. This TCR came from a woman aged 45-60 years in good health and CMV-seronegative. The CDR3 region: CASRSQVGGGNTEAFF. In nucleotides, the sequence is TGTGCCAGCAGGTCCCAGGTTGGGGGGGGGAACACTGAAGCTTTCTTT.